This entry describes one T cell receptor (beta chain). What it recognizes is unknown. The CDR3 runs to 13 residues. Germline CDR1 reads MNHEY; CDR2 reads SMNVEV (reference sequence). V was clipped by 6 bases and J by 6 bases; unmatched bases: 6. This sample stems from a study of T cell responses to AZD1222 COVID-19 vaccine. Across the whole study: Investigators merged groups given second doses at roughly 4 or roughly 12 weeks. Study-level points and caveats: Spike-specific TCRs gained breadth and depth after people received two AZD1222 doses. White British donors predominated, females outnumbered males, and clonal diversity was possibly underestimated.

Here immunoSEQ multiplex PCR was the method, and the copy in TCRdb shows in-frame clones only, minus some. The sample holds roughly 80,000 clones, 90% seen once. The chain combines TRBV27 with TRBJ1-2; 8 bases are a match to TRBD1. This clonotype was sampled from an adult in good health. The starting material was peripheral blood, obtained on day 0 of AZD1222 vaccination. This chain's CDR3 is CASSWTGLNGYTF. The CDR3 nucleotides are TGTGCCAGCAGCTGGACAGGGTTGAATGGCTACACCTTC.